The subject of this entry is one T cell receptor beta chain. The antigen is undetermined. The study ran its PCR with 60 Vbeta and 13 Jbeta primers. TCRdb's copy holds only in-frame clones and misses some; the assay was immunoSEQ multiplex PCR. The sample lists 130,000 or so clones; 65% to 85% were seen once. The CDR3 extends over 13 amino acids. Per the germline V gene, CDR1 is MNHNY and CDR2 is SVGAGI (reference sequence). The germline V and J ends were trimmed by 1 base and 2 bases, with 6 bases remaining between them. This sample is drawn from a study of cytomegalovirus exposure and HLA in healthy donors. The overall study: One earlier analysis, a look at roughly 180 million T cells, found roughly 120 million unique TCR beta sequences. Points from the study as a whole: An analysis done earlier found most TCR beta V segments productive about 87% or about 30% of the time. Some TCR beta chains (more than 150 of them) were listed as cytomegalovirus-associated. Confirmation was obtained in vitro that a few CMV-associated chains are specific for CMV antigens.

This rearrangement joins TRBV6-6 to TRBJ2-7; a possible D gene is TRBD2 (5 bases). Sequencing input: PBMCs. The source of this sequence is a woman aged 40 to 50 in good health and CMV-seropositive. CDR3: CASSYFGTYEQYF. CDR3 in DNA: TGTGCCAGCAGTTACTTCGGGACCTACGAGCAGTACTTC.